This T cell receptor beta chain was identified in a study of blood T cell repertoires in COVID-19 (dated by TCRdb to the early 2020s). Regarding the research as a whole: Samples from collaborators originated in the United States, Italy and Spain and spanned both the acute and convalescent phases of COVID-19. The dataset comprised deeply sampled blood TCRbeta repertoires from subjects exposed to, actively infected with, or recovered from COVID-19. The repertoires were released in a freely available public database meant as a resource for research on the immune response to SARS-CoV-2. The material from the prospective study consisted of cDNA or gDNA derived from T cells, B-cell-depleted T cells, or PBMCs. Samples came from the ongoing ImmuneRACE study (first 160 participants) plus 1,254 subjects from 6 global collaborators. A de-identified subject ID, COVID-19 status, age in years and sex were almost always included in the sample metadata. Where HLA class I and class II types were available, the types were taken from metadata supplied by the sample provider, not from assay-based typing. Paper-wide results and their limitations: Clinical and demographic metadata were provided uncurated, with the amount varying by source and participant.

Whole blood was collected in K2EDTA tubes by collaborating institutions according to the institutions' own protocols. Collaborator samples were shipped for TCRbeta analysis as frozen whole blood, isolated PBMCs, or DNA extracted from either sample type. A single count supports this clone. This receptor's antigen is unknown. Per-base quality was not reported, and no clone a single base away is much larger than it. The CDR3 numbers 15 residues from cysteine through phenylalanine. Just the 45-base CDR3 DNA is kept, in frame starting at base 1. V has 2 bases trimmed and J has 0 bases trimmed; junction bases matching no gene number 3. The germline V gene provides CDR1 SGHRS and CDR2 YFSETQ. TCRbeta CDR3 regions were amplified from genomic DNA by means of the immunoSEQ Assay, a bias-controlled multiplex PCR. In the original analysis: Nucleated cell counts per sample were estimated from amplification of reference gene primers within the assay. To quantify the absolute abundance of each unique TCRbeta CDR3 rearrangement, sequence reads were collapsed and filtered. For each sample, productive Simpson clonality was calculated by taking the square root of Simpson's diversity index across productive rearrangements. TCRdb obtained this table from immuneACCESS and retained in-frame rearrangements with V and J assigned. These tables miss some clones; where compared with another copy, unresolved V genes account for less than half of the shortfall, and the remainder is unexplained. From that table come the V and J calls and clone size; the DNA was used to work out D and trimming. The sample data list 25,000 to 35,000 clones, and about 85% of these were observed just once. 9.3% of the sample belongs to the ten largest clones.

The sequence joins TRBV5-1 to TRBJ2-3; 7 junctional bases match TRBD2. The receptor was derived from a human donor in a cohort sampled during active COVID-19. Sequenced material: peripheral blood. The CDR3 sequence is CASSFSSGSTDTQYF. The DNA is TGCGCCAGCAGCTTTTCTAGCGGAAGCACAGATACGCAGTATTTT.